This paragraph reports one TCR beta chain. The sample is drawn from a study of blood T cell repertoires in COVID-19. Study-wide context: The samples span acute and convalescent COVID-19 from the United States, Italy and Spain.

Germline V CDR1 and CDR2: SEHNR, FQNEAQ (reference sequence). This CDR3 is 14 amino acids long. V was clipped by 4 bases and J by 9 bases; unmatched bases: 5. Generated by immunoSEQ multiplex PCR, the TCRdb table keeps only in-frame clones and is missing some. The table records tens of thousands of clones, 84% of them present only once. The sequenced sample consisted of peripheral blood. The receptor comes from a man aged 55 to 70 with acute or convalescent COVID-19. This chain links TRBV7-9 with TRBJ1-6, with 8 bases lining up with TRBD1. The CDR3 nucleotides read TGTGCCAGCAGCTCCACAGGGGGTGGTTCACCCCTCCACTTT. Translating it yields CASSSTGGGSPLHF.